The rows below give T cell receptor beta chains drawn from one sample of a study of neoadjuvant anti-PD-1 for oral cavity cancer. TCRdb's table, derived via immunoSEQ multiplex PCR, lists solely in-frame clones and lacks some. The table lists under 15,000 clones, around 60% of them singletons. This material consisted of PBMCs, taken before nivolumab (anti-PD-1) treatment. Receptors were obtained from a person aged 40 to 85 with oral cavity squamous cell carcinoma. Each CDR3 is given with its conserved first and last residue. D genes are given only for firm matches. Where a row states a size, it is once, few, many or the class of an expanded clone; other rows omit it.

CASSPDRLSPTIFRHTQYF	TGCGCCAGCAGCCCCGACCGGCTCTCTCCTACTATTTTTAGGCATACGCAGTATTTT	19	.	.	TRBJ2-3	TRBV5-1
CASSPNRGGRTGELFF	TGTGCCAGCAGCCCGAACCGGGGGGGGCGTACCGGGGAGCTGTTTTTT	16	TRBD2	.	TRBJ2-2	TRBV11-3
CASRLAGTGYLSEAFF	TGTGCCAGCAGGCTTGCCGGGACAGGGTATCTCTCTGAAGCTTTCTTT	16	TRBD1	.	TRBJ1-1	TRBV2
CASSTQTSGAYEQYF	TGTGCCAGCAGTACGCAGACTAGCGGCGCCTACGAGCAGTACTTC	15	TRBD2	.	TRBJ2-7	TRBV6-1
CASSPGAGGYTF	TGTGCCAGCAGTCCGGGGGCCGGGGGCTACACCTTC	12	.	.	TRBJ1-2	TRBV28
CASSQVRIGTSGYEQYF	TGCGCCAGCAGCCAAGTCAGAATAGGGACTAGCGGCTACGAGCAGTACTTC	17	TRBD2	.	TRBJ2-7	TRBV4-1
CASSIFPGTGKNTEAFF	TGTGCCAGCAGCATCTTTCCCGGGACAGGAAAGAACACTGAAGCTTTCTTT	17	TRBD1	.	TRBJ1-1	TRBV7-9
CASSLAVGHAGELFF	TGTGCTAGCAGCTTAGCGGTGGGGCACGCCGGGGAGCTGTTTTTT	15	.	.	TRBJ2-2	TRBV7-7
CASSLAGARPTEAFF	TGCGCCAGCAGCTTGGCAGGGGCGCGACCCACTGAAGCTTTCTTT	15	.	.	TRBJ1-1	TRBV5-1
CASSEGWSGNQPQHF	TGTGCCAGCAGTGAGGGGTGGTCGGGCAATCAGCCCCAGCATTTT	15	.	.	TRBJ1-5	TRBV6-1
CASSLSGSFMGTEAFF	TGTGCCAGCAGTCTCTCCGGCTCTTTTATGGGCACTGAAGCTTTCTTT	16	.	few	TRBJ1-1	TRBV28
CASSQTILAGGSDEQFF	TGCGCCAGCAGCCAAACCATCCTAGCGGGGGGGAGTGATGAGCAGTTCTTC	17	TRBD2	.	TRBJ2-1	TRBV4-1
CASSGGGRTEAFF	TGTGCCAGCAGTGGGGGGGGGCGGACTGAAGCTTTCTTT	13	.	.	TRBJ1-1	TRBV2
CATSKRTGEETQYF	TGTGCCACCAGCAAGCGTACAGGGGAAGAGACCCAGTACTTC	14	TRBD1	.	TRBJ2-5	TRBV15
CASRRGLADEQFF	TGCGCCAGCAGAAGAGGACTAGCGGATGAGCAGTTCTTC	13	TRBD2	.	TRBJ2-1	TRBV4-1
CAWSVAGTDTQYF	TGTGCCTGGAGTGTCGCGGGCACAGATACGCAGTATTTT	13	.	.	TRBJ2-3	TRBV30
CSADLDTQYF	TGCAGTGCCGATTTAGATACGCAGTATTTT	10	.	.	TRBJ2-3	TRBV20-1
CAWSLPSTDRNTEAFF	TGTGCCTGGAGTTTGCCCTCCACGGACAGAAACACTGAAGCTTTCTTT	16	.	.	TRBJ1-1	TRBV30
CASRVTLTGELFF	TGTGCCAGCAGAGTTACATTGACCGGGGAGCTGTTTTTT	13	.	few	TRBJ2-2	TRBV6-6
CASSSRGMTEAFF	TGTGCCAGCAGTTCCCGGGGGATGACTGAAGCTTTCTTT	13	.	.	TRBJ1-1	TRBV6-4
CSTQSGGRVDEQYF	TGCAGCACGCAGTCCGGGGGGCGCGTCGACGAGCAGTACTTC	14	.	.	TRBJ2-7	TRBV29-1
CSAVWHEQYF	TGCAGTGCCGTGTGGCACGAGCAGTACTTC	10	.	.	TRBJ2-7	TRBV20-1
CASSYRGQGETQYF	TGTGCCAGCAGTTACCGGGGACAGGGAGAGACCCAGTACTTC	14	TRBD1	.	TRBJ2-5	TRBV6-5
CASSILQGYEQYF	TGTGCCAGTAGTATACTACAGGGCTACGAGCAGTACTTC	13	.	.	TRBJ2-7	TRBV19
CASSLAGGWGQGNEQFF	TGTGCCAGCAGCTTAGCTGGAGGGTGGGGACAGGGGAATGAGCAGTTCTTC	17	TRBD1	.	TRBJ2-1	TRBV7-6
CASSLGSNLRRFFDEQFF	TGCGCCAGCAGCTTGGGGTCTAATCTCAGGCGTTTTTTCGATGAGCAGTTCTTC	18	.	.	TRBJ2-1	TRBV5-1
CASSAGGGVQPQHF	TGTGCCAGCAGCGCGGGAGGGGGCGTTCAGCCCCAGCATTTT	14	TRBD1	.	TRBJ1-5	TRBV11-2
CASSLGRDGQPQHF	TGTGCCAGCAGCTTAGGCAGGGACGGTCAGCCCCAGCATTTT	14	.	few	TRBJ1-5	TRBV7-9
CASSKNTGELFF	TGCGCCAGCTCTAAGAACACCGGGGAGCTGTTTTTT	12	.	.	TRBJ2-2	TRBV10-1
CSVRGSGGYTF	TGCAGCGTCAGGGGATCCGGTGGCTACACCTTC	11	.	.	TRBJ1-2	TRBV29-1
CASSLNQGDQPQHF	TGCGCCAGCAGCTTAAATCAGGGAGATCAGCCCCAGCATTTT	14	.	.	TRBJ1-5	TRBV5-1